What follows describes a single T cell receptor (beta chain). Its antigen remains unknown. This entry is derived from a study of OX40 agonist ivuxolimab in advanced cancers. About the research overall: Intravenous ivuxolimab at 0.01 to 10 mg/kg was given to patients every 2 weeks. Partial responses were achieved by three patients, one with hepatocellular carcinoma and two with cutaneous melanoma.

Exclusion applied to patients with autoimmune disease history or systemic immunosuppression. Whole-study findings and limits: With doses of 0.1 to 3.0 mg/kg, CD4+ and CD8+ blood T cells had undergone clonal expansion by week 6.

Germline loops: CDR1 MRHNA, CDR2 SNTAGT. The CDR3 is made up of 16 amino acids. The V and J ends lost 6 bases and 1 base, in that order; junction bases with no gene match: 10. Assay: immunoSEQ multiplex PCR; the TCRdb copy retains only in-frame clones and omits some. Of 17,000 or so clones listed, roughly 75% are singletons. This sequence joins TRBV6-4 and TRBJ2-3; 7 bases are shared with TRBD2. This material consisted of CD4+ or CD8+ T cells sorted from blood, taken in a trial of the OX40 agonist ivuxolimab. The receptor was isolated from an adult with an advanced solid tumor such as melanoma, head and neck, liver or kidney cancer. This CDR3 reads CASSPSGGSGTDTQYF. The CDR3 DNA follows: TGTGCCAGCAGCCCTAGCGGTGGGAGCGGCACAGATACGCAGTATTTT.